The clone carrying this T cell receptor beta chain came up once. In the study's own analysis: The authors estimated nucleated cell counts from reference gene primer amplification. Libraries were prepared by immunoSEQ multiplex PCR; TCRdb keeps only in-frame clonotypes and omits some of them. V, J and clone size are those of that table, while D and trimming were read from the DNA. The table lists around 250,000 clones, around 88% of them singletons. This specimen comes from a study of blood T cell repertoires in COVID-19. The CDR3 length is 14 residues. Trimming took 1 base from V and 2 from J, leaving 8 bases between them. Germline V gene sequence: CDR1 LGHDT, CDR2 YNNKEL (reference sequence).

The TCR comes from a woman in her 40s with acute COVID-19. The sample consisted of PBMCs or T cells enriched from blood (not recorded which). The rearrangement links TRBV3-1 (or the pseudogene TRBV3-2) to TRBJ2-5; D may be TRBD2 (6 bases). The CDR3 protein is CASSQGGVQETQYF. CDR3 nucleotides: TGTGCCAGCAGCCAAGGGGGGGTTCAAGAGACCCAGTACTTC.